In its sample, the clone carrying this T cell receptor (beta chain) was seen many times. What it binds is unknown. The TCR library protocol attached unique molecular identifiers to the individual cDNA molecules. TCRdb recomputed calls from the 5' RACE reads with MiXCR, one row per CDR3 protein. Of 98,000 or so distinct CDR3 sequences in the sample, 9% to 13% were seen once. V dropped 1 base and J dropped 5 bases, with 13 bases sitting between them. Per the germline V gene, CDR1 is SGHRS and CDR2 is YFSETQ. This CDR3 has 15 amino acids. The source of the sample is a study of early T cells in non-severe SARS-CoV-2 infection. About the research overall: Whole-blood bulk RNA, unsorted, was sequenced, and chains were unpaired.

Overall study results and limits: Private and CD4 specificities were missed by VDJdb matching, which favored anti-spike CD8 responses.

The source is an adult who was a healthcare worker with PCR-confirmed SARS-CoV-2 infection or an uninfected control (not recorded which). Sequencing was performed on whole blood. The gene calls are TRBV5-1 and TRBJ2-1; possibly TRBD1 or TRBD2 for D (5 bases each). This CDR3 reads CASSLWGSLDNEQFF. The CDR3 DNA reads TGCGCCAGCAGCTTGTGGGGGAGTCTGGACAATGAGCAGTTCTTC.